The T cell receptor (beta chain) under discussion was sequenced for a study of regulatory T cells in long-lasting Graves disease. Looking at the study overall: With positive TSH receptor antibodies and over 5 years of antithyroid drugs, Graves' disease was considered persistent.

CDR1 and CDR2 (germline): SQVTM, ANQGSEA. With 3 bases clipped from V and 5 bases from J, the junction kept 8 bases outside the gene matches. This CDR3 contains 14 residues. General study points: Patients with persistent disease showed a bias toward TRBV28, TRBJ1-2 and TRBJ2-5.

Described time point: persistent/refractory GD, antithyroid drugs over 5 years with positive TRAb. Extracted PBMC RNA gave rise to the TCR library. Construction of the TCR beta libraries employed iRepertoire HTBI primers in conjunction with Arm-PCR of CDR3 regions. Original methodology: Sample data revealed about 60 TRBV and some 14 TRBJ segments. From the multiplex PCR reads, TCRdb called clonotypes with MiXCR, one entry per CDR3 protein. In this record, the V and J calls reflect TCRdb's handling and not the investigators' own analysis. The sample carries a few hundred thousand distinct CDR3 sequences, approximately 23% recorded once. This clonotype was counted ten times or more. Antigen unknown.

The sample consisted of peripheral blood mononuclear cells (PBMCs), taken when the disease was refractory, from a patient treated with antithyroid drugs. The sequence was collected from a woman between 40 and 50 years old with Graves disease. The rearrangement uses TRBV29-1 and TRBJ1-1; 8 nucleotides line up with TRBD1. The CDR3 protein is CSVDAYRGGTEAFF. The DNA of the CDR3 is TGCAGCGTTGACGCGTACAGGGGGGGTACTGAAGCTTTCTTT.